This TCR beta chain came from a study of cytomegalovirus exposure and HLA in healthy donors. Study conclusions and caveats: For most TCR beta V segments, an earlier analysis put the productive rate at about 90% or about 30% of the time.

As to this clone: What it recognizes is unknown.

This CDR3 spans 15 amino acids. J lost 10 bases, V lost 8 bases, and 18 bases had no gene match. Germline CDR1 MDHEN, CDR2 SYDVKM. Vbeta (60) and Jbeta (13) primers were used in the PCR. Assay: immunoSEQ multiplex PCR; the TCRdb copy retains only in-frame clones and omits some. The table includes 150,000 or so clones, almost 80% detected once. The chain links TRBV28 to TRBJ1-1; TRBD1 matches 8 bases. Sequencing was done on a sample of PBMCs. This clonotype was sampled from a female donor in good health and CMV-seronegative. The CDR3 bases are TGTGCCAGCTCTCGTGGAACAGGGGGGGCTTACTTAGCTTTCTTT. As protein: CASSRGTGGAYLAFF.